Following are 6 T cell receptor beta chains from one sample sequenced in a study of shared clonotypes between healthy human individuals. This table comes from immunoSEQ multiplex PCR, and its TCRdb copy is limited to in-frame clones, with some not included. The sample holds 600,000 to 700,000 clones, around three quarters seen once. The material sequenced was memory CD4+ T cells sorted from blood. Subset specified: CD45RA-negative fraction. Receptor source: a woman in her thirties in good health.

The chain combines TRBV28 with TRBJ2-7; D is unresolved. This CDR3 contains 12 residues. V was pared by 7 bases and J by 1 base, with 8 bases between. Germline V CDR1 and CDR2: MDHEN, SYDVKM. The CDR3 loop is CASNHYSYEQYF. The CDR3 DNA reads TGTGCCAGCAATCATTATTCCTACGAGCAGTACTTC. Full variable domain (remainder filled in from reference TRBV28 and TRBJ2-7): DVKVTQSSRYLVKRTGEKVFLECVQDMDHENMFWYRQDPGLGLRLIYFSYDVKMKEKGDIPEGYSVSREKKERFSLILESASTNQTSMYLCASNHYSYEQYFGPGTRLTVT.

The chain employs TRBV2 and TRBJ1-2; no firm D call. Per germline, CDR1 SNHLY and CDR2 FYNNEI. The germline V and J ends were trimmed by 2 bases and 5 bases, with 15 bases remaining between them. This CDR3 comprises 15 residues. The CDR3 spells CASSEIRGVRYGYTF. The CDR3 DNA sequence: TGTGCCAGCAGTGAAATCCGAGGAGTACGTTATGGCTACACCTTC.

This chain uses TRBV7-2 with TRBJ2-2; D ambiguous. CDR1 is SGHTA, CDR2 FQGNSA, per germline. The V end was cut by 2 bases, the J end by 5 bases, with 15 bases between. The CDR3 spans 16 residues. The CDR3 region is CASSLTQFLGTGELFF. CDR3 bases: TGTGCCAGCAGCTTAACACAATTCCTGGGAACCGGGGAGCTGTTTTTT.

The chain links TRBV29-1 to TRBJ2-7; 7 nucleotides agree with TRBD2. Germline loops: CDR1 SQVTM, CDR2 ANQGSEA. CDR3 length equals 14 residues. Trimming cost V 4 bases and J 7 bases; bases outside gene matches: 13. The CDR3 loop reads CSVGSGRTGWEQYF. The CDR3 DNA reads as TGCAGCGTTGGGTCCGGGAGGACGGGGTGGGAGCAGTACTTC.

The rearrangement uses TRBV2 and TRBJ2-5; 8 positions match TRBD1. Germline CDR1 SNHLY, CDR2 FYNNEI. Trimming at V came to 5 bases and at J to 5 bases, leaving 10 bases not matched to a gene. The CDR3 extends over 15 amino acids. CDR3 in DNA: TGTGCCAGCAGTAAACAGGGGGTTAATGCCGAGACCCAGTACTTC. Encoded protein: CASSKQGVNAETQYF.

The genes are TRBV19 and TRBJ1-5; perhaps TRBD1 as D (5 bases). CDR1 is LNHDA and CDR2 is SQIVND in the germline V gene (reference sequence). The CDR3 contains 16 residues. The germline V and J ends were trimmed by 11 bases and 1 base, with 21 bases remaining between them. The CDR3 DNA sequence: TGTGCCTCTTTCGATGGTGGGGGAATAAGCAATCAGCCCCAGCATTTT. Amino acid sequence: CASFDGGGISNQPQHF.